This entry features one T cell receptor beta chain sequence. Its matching antigen is unknown. Sequencing was performed with immunoSEQ multiplex PCR; in TCRdb, only in-frame clones are kept and a portion is missing. The sample records 25,000 to 30,000 clones, approximately 90% being singletons. The data derive from a study of T cells in localized non-small cell lung cancer. Study-level findings and limits: Heterogeneity within the tumor remains possible, as just one region underwent sequencing.

Germline V CDR1 and CDR2: SGHRS, YFSETQ. V shed 4 bases and J shed 6 bases, with 16 bases lying between them. This CDR3 has 14 residues. The rearrangement links TRBV5-1 to TRBJ1-1, with D uncertain. This material consisted of peripheral blood, taken before any cancer treatment. The source is a woman aged 18-49 years with stage I lung adenocarcinoma. As DNA, the CDR3 is TGCGCCAGCAGCCCAGAAAGGTGGTCAGCTGAAGCTTTCTTT. It is translated as CASSPERWSAEAFF. The full variable domain, its missing parts supplied by reference TRBV5-1 and TRBJ1-1, is KAGVTQTPRYLIKTRGQQVTLSCSPISGHRSVSWYQQTPGQGLQFLFEYFSETQRNKGNFPGRFSGRQFSNSRSEMNVSTLELGDSALYLCASSPERWSAEAFFGQGTRLTVV.